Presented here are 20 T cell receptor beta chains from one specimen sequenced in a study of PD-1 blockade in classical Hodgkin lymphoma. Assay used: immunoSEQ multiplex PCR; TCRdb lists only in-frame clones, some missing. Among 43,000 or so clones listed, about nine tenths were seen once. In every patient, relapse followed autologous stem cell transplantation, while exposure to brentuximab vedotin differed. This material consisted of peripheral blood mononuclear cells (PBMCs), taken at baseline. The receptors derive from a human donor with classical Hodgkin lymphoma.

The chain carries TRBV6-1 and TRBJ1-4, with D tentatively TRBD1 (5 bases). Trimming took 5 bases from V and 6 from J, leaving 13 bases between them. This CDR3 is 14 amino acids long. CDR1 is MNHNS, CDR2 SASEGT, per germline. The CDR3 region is CASSLTGDYEKLFF. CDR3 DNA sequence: TGTGCCAGCAGTTTGACGGGGGATTATGAAAAACTGTTTTTT.

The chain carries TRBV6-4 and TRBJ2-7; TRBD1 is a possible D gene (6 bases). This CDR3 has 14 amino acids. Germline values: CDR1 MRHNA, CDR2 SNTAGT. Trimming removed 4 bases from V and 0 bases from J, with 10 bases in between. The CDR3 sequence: CASSGGQFSYEQYF. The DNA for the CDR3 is TGTGCCAGCAGTGGAGGACAGTTCTCCTACGAGCAGTACTTC.

CDR3 protein: CATSRDRTGGDYGYTF. CDR3 DNA sequence: TGTGCCACCAGCAGAGATCGGACAGGGGGGGACTATGGCTACACCTTC. J is TRBJ1-2 and V is TRBV15; 10 positions match TRBD1. Germline CDR1 reads LNHNV; CDR2 reads YYDKDF (reference sequence). The ends lost 0 bases at V and 3 bases at J; junction bases unmatched: 4. This CDR3 contains 16 residues.

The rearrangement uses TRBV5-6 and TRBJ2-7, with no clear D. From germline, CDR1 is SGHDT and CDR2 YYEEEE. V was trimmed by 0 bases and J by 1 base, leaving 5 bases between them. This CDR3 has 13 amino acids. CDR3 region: CASSLAGSYEQYF. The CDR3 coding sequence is TGTGCCAGCAGCTTGGCTGGTTCCTACGAGCAGTACTTC.

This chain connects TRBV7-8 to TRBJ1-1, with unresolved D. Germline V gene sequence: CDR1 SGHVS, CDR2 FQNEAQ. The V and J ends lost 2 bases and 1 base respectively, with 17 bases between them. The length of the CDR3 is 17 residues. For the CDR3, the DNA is TGTGCCAGCAGCTTAAGGCCCCTTCGTACAGAGAACACTGAAGCTTTCTTT. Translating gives CASSLRPLRTENTEAFF. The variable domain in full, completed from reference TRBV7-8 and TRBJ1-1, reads GAGVSQSPRYKVAKRGQDVALRCDPISGHVSLFWYQQALGQGPEFLTYFQNEAQLDKSGLPSDRFFAERPEGSVSTLKIQRTQQEDSAVYLCASSLRPLRTENTEAFFGQGTRLTVV.

The chain's CDR3 is CASSLTMTYGYTF. The CDR3 region has the DNA TGTGCCAGCAGCTTAACAATGACCTATGGCTACACCTTC. The chain recombines TRBV7-9 with TRBJ1-2; the D is unclear. The CDR3 has 13 residues. Trimming took 2 bases from V and 4 from J, leaving 8 bases between them. Germline CDR1 and CDR2: SEHNR and FQNEAQ (reference sequence).

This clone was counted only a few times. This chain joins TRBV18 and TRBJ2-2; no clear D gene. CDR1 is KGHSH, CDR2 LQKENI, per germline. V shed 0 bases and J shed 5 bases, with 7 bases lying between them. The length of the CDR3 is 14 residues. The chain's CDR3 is CASSPPLGTGELFF. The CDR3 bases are TGTGCCAGCTCACCACCGTTGGGTACCGGGGAGCTGTTTTTT.

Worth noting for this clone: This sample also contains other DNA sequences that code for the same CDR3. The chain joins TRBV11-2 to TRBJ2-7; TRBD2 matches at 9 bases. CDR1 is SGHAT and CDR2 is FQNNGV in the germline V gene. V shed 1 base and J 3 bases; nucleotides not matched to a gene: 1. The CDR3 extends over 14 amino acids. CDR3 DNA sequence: TGTGCCAGCAGCTTAGGGCGGGGGGGCTACGAGCAGTACTTC. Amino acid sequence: CASSLGRGGYEQYF.

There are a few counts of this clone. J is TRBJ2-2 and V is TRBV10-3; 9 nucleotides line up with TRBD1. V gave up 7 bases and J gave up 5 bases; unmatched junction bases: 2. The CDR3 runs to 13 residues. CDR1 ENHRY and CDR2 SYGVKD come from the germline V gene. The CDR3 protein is CAITGQGTGELFF. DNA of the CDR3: TGTGCCATCACTGGACAGGGGACCGGGGAGCTGTTTTTT.

The CDR3 bases are TGTGCCAGTAGTATCGGGGGCGACACTGAAGCTTTCTTT. This sequence encodes CASSIGGDTEAFF. The chain carries TRBV19 and TRBJ1-1, with D perhaps TRBD1 (6 bases). The V gene lost 3 bases and the J gene lost 3 bases, with 8 bases spanning the gap. In germline, CDR1 is LNHDA, CDR2 SQIVND (reference sequence). This CDR3 region has 13 residues.

The DNA for the CDR3 is TGTGCCAGCAGTGAAGCGCCCGGGAACAATGAGCAGTTCTTC. Protein: CASSEAPGNNEQFF. The chain couples TRBV2 to TRBJ2-1; D may be TRBD2 (5 bases). This CDR3 has 14 amino acids. Deletions cut 0 bases from V and 5 bases from J, with 8 bases between. Germline V gene lookup returns CDR1 SNHLY and CDR2 FYNNEI.

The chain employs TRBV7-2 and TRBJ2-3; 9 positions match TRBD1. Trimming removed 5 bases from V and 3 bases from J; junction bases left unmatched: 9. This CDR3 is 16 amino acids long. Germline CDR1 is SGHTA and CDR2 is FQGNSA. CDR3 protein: CASSHRQGGETDTQYF. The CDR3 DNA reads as TGTGCCAGCAGCCACCGACAGGGGGGAGAGACAGATACGCAGTATTTT.

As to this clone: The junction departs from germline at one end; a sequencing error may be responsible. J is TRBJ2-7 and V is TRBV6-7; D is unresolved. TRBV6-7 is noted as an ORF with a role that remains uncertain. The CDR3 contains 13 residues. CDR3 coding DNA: TGTGCCAACAGTTACTCGGTTGCATACGAGCAGTACTTC. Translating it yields CANSYSVAYEQYF.

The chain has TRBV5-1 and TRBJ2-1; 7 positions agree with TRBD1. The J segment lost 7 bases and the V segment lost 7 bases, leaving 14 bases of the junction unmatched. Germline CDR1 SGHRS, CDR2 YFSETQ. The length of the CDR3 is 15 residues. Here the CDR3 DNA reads TGCGCCAGCTTCTTAAGACAGGGTACCCTGAATGAGCAGTTCTTC. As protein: CASFLRQGTLNEQFF.

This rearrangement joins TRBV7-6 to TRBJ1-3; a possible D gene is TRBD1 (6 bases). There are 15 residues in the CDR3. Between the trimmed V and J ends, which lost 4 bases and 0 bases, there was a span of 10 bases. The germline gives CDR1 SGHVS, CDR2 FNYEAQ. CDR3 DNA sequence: TGTGCCAGCAGCTATCAACAGGGCTCTGGAAACACCATATATTTT. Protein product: CASSYQQGSGNTIYF.

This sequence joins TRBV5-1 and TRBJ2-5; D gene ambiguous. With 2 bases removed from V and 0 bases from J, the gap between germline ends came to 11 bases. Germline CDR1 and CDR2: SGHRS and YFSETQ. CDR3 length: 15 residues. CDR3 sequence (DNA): TGCGCCAGCAGCTTCTCCAGAGCATACCAAGAGACCCAGTACTTC. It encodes CASSFSRAYQETQYF.

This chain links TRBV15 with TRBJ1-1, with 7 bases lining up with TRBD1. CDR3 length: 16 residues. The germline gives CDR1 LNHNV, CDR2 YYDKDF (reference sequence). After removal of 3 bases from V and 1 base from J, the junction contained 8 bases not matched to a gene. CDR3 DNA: TGTGCCACCAGCAGGAGACAGGGTGGGGGGAACACTGAAGCTTTCTTT. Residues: CATSRRQGGGNTEAFF.

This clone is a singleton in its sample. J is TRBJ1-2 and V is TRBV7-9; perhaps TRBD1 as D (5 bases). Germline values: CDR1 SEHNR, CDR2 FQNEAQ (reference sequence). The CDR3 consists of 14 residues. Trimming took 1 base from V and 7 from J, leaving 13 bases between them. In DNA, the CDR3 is TGTGCCAGCAGCTTAGGGGACCCGGGAAGTGGCTACACCTTC. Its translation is CASSLGDPGSGYTF.

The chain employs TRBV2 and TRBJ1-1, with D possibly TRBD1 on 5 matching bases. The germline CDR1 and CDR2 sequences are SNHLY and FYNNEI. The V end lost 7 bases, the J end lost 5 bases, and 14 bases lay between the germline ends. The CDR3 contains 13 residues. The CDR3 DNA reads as TGTGCCAGCATAAACCAGGGTGGTACTGAAGCTTTCTTT. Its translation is CASINQGGTEAFF.

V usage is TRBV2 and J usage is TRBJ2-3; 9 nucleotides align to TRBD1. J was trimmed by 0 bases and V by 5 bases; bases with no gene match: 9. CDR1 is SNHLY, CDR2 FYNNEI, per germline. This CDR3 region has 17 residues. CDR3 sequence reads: CASSYTGTGLSTDTQYF. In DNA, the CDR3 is TGTGCCAGCAGTTACACCGGGACAGGGCTTAGCACAGATACGCAGTATTTT.